Listed here are 27 T cell receptor beta chains from one sample, sequenced in a study of cytomegalovirus exposure and HLA in healthy donors. PCR involved 60 Vbeta and 13 Jbeta primers. Profiling relied on immunoSEQ multiplex PCR, and the TCRdb table lists in-frame clones only, not all of them. The profile covers around 200,000 clones, with around 88% appearing a single time and around 0.31% taken by the ten largest. The sequenced material came from PBMCs. The source of these receptors is a woman aged 25 to 45 in good health and CMV-seronegative.

This clone appeared a few times. The J gene is TRBJ2-1, the V gene TRBV28, with TRBD2 matching 11 bases. The CDR3 sequence is 15 residues long. The junction had 10 bases not matched to a gene; V was cut back by 7 bases and J by 8 bases. Germline CDR1 is MDHEN and CDR2 is SYDVKM. The DNA for the CDR3 is TGTGCCAGCACCAGACCCGGGACTAGCGGTCATGAGCAGTTCTTC. Amino acids: CASTRPGTSGHEQFF.

The chain carries TRBV13 and TRBJ1-2, with 10 bases identical to TRBD1. The junction had 7 bases not matched to a gene; V was cut back by 5 bases and J by 1 base. This CDR3 comprises 16 residues. Per germline, CDR1 PRHDT and CDR2 FYEKMQ (reference sequence). The CDR3 loop is CASSPFRTGGNYGYTF. CDR3 nucleotide sequence: TGTGCCAGCAGCCCCTTTCGGACAGGGGGTAACTATGGCTACACCTTC.

This chain uses TRBV11-2 with TRBJ2-1; 9 bases map to TRBD2. CDR1 is SGHAT and CDR2 is FQNNGV in the germline V gene. Trimming removed 0 bases from V and 0 bases from J; junction bases left unmatched: 12. This CDR3 is built from 20 residues. CDR3 sequence (DNA): TGTGCCAGCAGCTTAGATGTAGATCTAGCGGGAACCCCCTCCTACAATGAGCAGTTCTTC. This encodes CASSLDVDLAGTPSYNEQFF.

V usage is TRBV4-1 and J usage is TRBJ2-2; TRBD2 agrees at 10 bases. Germline CDR1 and CDR2: MGHRA and YSYEKL. The CDR3 spans 16 residues. V dropped 5 bases and J dropped 1; count of bases not matched to a gene: 4. The DNA for the CDR3 is TGCGCCAGCAGCAGCCAGCGGGAGGGGAACACCGGGGAGCTGTTTTTT. Its translation is CASSSQREGNTGELFF.

This sequence joins TRBV4-1 and TRBJ2-5, with TRBD2 matching over 7 bases. This CDR3 spans 16 amino acids. The junction had 6 bases not matched to a gene; V was cut back by 1 base and J by 1 base. In germline, CDR1 is MGHRA, CDR2 YSYEKL. The CDR3, as DNA: TGCGCCAGCAGCCAAGTCCTAGCGGCCTTCCAAGAGACCCAGTACTTC. Its translation: CASSQVLAAFQETQYF.

V is TRBV28 and J is TRBJ1-2; D is perhaps TRBD1 (5 bases). This CDR3 spans 13 amino acids. Germline lookup yields CDR1 MDHEN and CDR2 SYDVKM. The V gene lost 5 bases and the J gene lost 5 bases, with 12 bases spanning the gap. The CDR3 here is CASSIGGAYGYTF. CDR3 DNA sequence: TGTGCCAGCAGTATAGGAGGGGCGTATGGCTACACCTTC.

The V and J genes are TRBV6-5 and TRBJ2-3; 10 bases are shared with TRBD2. Per the germline V gene, CDR1 is MNHEY and CDR2 is SVGAGI. The CDR3 extends over 15 amino acids. The V and J ends lost 5 bases and 2 bases, in that order; junction bases with no gene match: 4. DNA of the CDR3: TGTGCCAGCAGTCTTCTAGCGGGGGCCACAGATACGCAGTATTTT. Translation: CASSLLAGATDTQYF.

The chain recombines TRBV5-1 with TRBJ2-5; TRBD1 is a possible D gene (6 bases). The ends were cut back, 1 base at V and 5 bases at J, with 12 bases in the middle. The germline V gene encodes CDR1 SGHRS and CDR2 YFSETQ. The CDR3 spans 14 residues. CDR3 sequence (DNA): TGCGCCAGCAGCTTGATGGGGGCGGAGGAGACCCAGTACTTC. It is translated as CASSLMGAEETQYF.

The chain carries TRBV19 and TRBJ2-5; D perhaps matches TRBD2 (6 bases). Germline assignment: CDR1 LNHDA and CDR2 SQIVND (reference sequence). The CDR3 length is 15 residues. The germline V and J ends were trimmed by 4 bases and 1 base, with 13 bases remaining between them. This chain's CDR3 is CASSSPRDSQETQYF. For the CDR3, the DNA is TGTGCCAGTAGTAGCCCCCGGGACTCCCAAGAGACCCAGTACTTC.

The CDR3 protein is CASSETSGNNEQFF. CDR3 DNA sequence: TGCGCCAGCAGTGAAACTAGCGGAAACAATGAGCAGTTCTTC. The chain joins TRBV10-1 to TRBJ2-1; TRBD2 matches 8 bases. Germline CDR1 and CDR2: WNHNN and SYGVQD (reference sequence). CDR3 size: 14 residues. V shed 3 bases, J shed 5 bases, and the junction held 3 bases outside the gene matches.

This clone was detected a few times. The rearrangement links TRBV19 to TRBJ1-1, with D hard to call. Trimming removed 8 bases at V and 10 bases at J, with 14 bases between. The CDR3 length is 11 residues. The germline CDR1 and CDR2 sequences are LNHDA and SQIVND (reference sequence). As DNA, the CDR3 is TGTGCCAGTTTTGACGGTGGAGGAGCTTTCTTT. Its protein is CASFDGGGAFF.

V usage is TRBV6-1 and J usage is TRBJ2-3; 14 nucleotides align to TRBD2. Germline-derived CDR1 and CDR2 are MNHNS and SASEGT. This CDR3 spans 19 amino acids. Losses at the gene ends were 4 bases for V and 0 bases for J; bases not matched to a gene: 9. CDR3 coding DNA: TGTGCCAGCAGTGCCTACCCGGGACTAGCGGGAGCCAGCACAGATACGCAGTATTTT. As protein: CASSAYPGLAGASTDTQYF.

This clone has just one count. This chain links TRBV5-1 with TRBJ2-2; no reliable D call. CDR1 and CDR2 from the germline V gene are SGHRS and YFSETQ. Trimming shortened V by 4 bases and J by 1 base, and 11 bases separated the two germline ends. The CDR3 is 15 residues long. This CDR3 reads CASSRDPLNTGELFF. The CDR3 DNA reads as TGCGCCAGCAGCCGCGATCCACTGAACACCGGGGAGCTGTTTTTT.

This rearrangement joins TRBV10-3 to TRBJ2-3; 10 positions agree with TRBD2. This CDR3 comprises 14 residues. CDR1 is ENHRY, CDR2 SYGVKD, per germline. J was trimmed by 4 bases and V by 6 bases; bases with no gene match: 4. The CDR3 reads CAISSGGAADTQYF. CDR3 DNA sequence: TGTGCCATCAGCAGCGGGGGGGCTGCAGATACGCAGTATTTT.

The V and J genes are TRBV2 and TRBJ2-5; 11 bases align to TRBD2. The germline CDR1 and CDR2 sequences are SNHLY and FYNNEI. Trimming took 5 bases from V and 4 from J; bases not matched to a gene: 6. The CDR3 covers 15 residues. CDR3 DNA: TGTGCCAGCAGTTACCTAGCGGGGGGAGCAGAGACCCAGTACTTC. This translates into CASSYLAGGAETQYF.

The CDR3 nucleotides read TGTGCCAGTAGTCTAGGACAGGTCGGCTACAATGAGCAGTTCTTC. Protein product: CASSLGQVGYNEQFF. This chain connects TRBV19 to TRBJ2-1; 7 bases are a match to TRBD1. CDR1 LNHDA and CDR2 SQIVND come from the germline V gene (reference sequence). J lost 3 bases, V lost 5 bases, and 7 bases had no gene match. The length of the CDR3 is 15 residues.

This clone was picked up one time. This chain connects TRBV10-3 to TRBJ2-3; 13 positions agree with TRBD2. The CDR3 length is 15 residues. V lost 8 bases to trimming and J lost 7 bases; unmatched junction nucleotides: 9. Per the germline V gene, CDR1 is ENHRY and CDR2 is SYGVKD. The CDR3 loop reads CAIGLAGDGVHTQYF. CDR3 nucleotides: TGTGCCATCGGACTAGCGGGAGATGGGGTACATACGCAGTATTTT.

This rearrangement joins TRBV5-1 to TRBJ2-5, with 8 positions matching TRBD1. This CDR3 has 15 amino acids. Germline V gives CDR1 SGHRS, CDR2 YFSETQ. With V trimmed by 7 bases and J by 5 bases, 13 bases remained unmatched. The CDR3 loop is CASRTHRGDRETQYF. The CDR3 DNA reads TGCGCCAGCCGTACGCACAGGGGGGACAGGGAGACCCAGTACTTC.

This sequence joins TRBV5-1 and TRBJ1-1; possible D gene TRBD1, 6 bases. Trimming cost V 4 bases and J 0 bases, with 16 bases left between them. The CDR3 covers 16 residues. CDR1 is SGHRS, CDR2 YFSETQ, per germline. The CDR3 sequence: CASSPGPGTMNTEAFF. CDR3 nucleotides: TGCGCCAGCAGCCCGGGACCGGGGACAATGAACACTGAAGCTTTCTTT.

The J gene is TRBJ1-2, the V gene TRBV9; TRBD1 is a possible D gene (5 bases). Trimming shortened V by 4 bases and J by 3 bases, and 16 bases separated the two germline ends. There are 15 residues in the CDR3. Germline CDR1 SGDLS, CDR2 YYNGEE. In DNA, the CDR3 is TGTGCCAGCAGCACCCGCTTCTACAGGTACTATGGCTACACCTTC. This translates into CASSTRFYRYYGYTF. The variable domain in full, completed from reference TRBV9 and TRBJ1-2, reads DSGVTQTPKHLITATGQRVTLRCSPRSGDLSVYWYQQSLDQGLQFLIQYYNGEERAKGNILERFSAQQFPDLHSELNLSSLELGDSALYFCASSTRFYRYYGYTFGSGTRLTVV.

This chain links TRBV19 with TRBJ2-1; 13 bases map to TRBD2. Per germline, CDR1 LNHDA and CDR2 SQIVND (reference sequence). The V segment lost 3 bases and the J segment 8 bases; nucleotides outside the gene matches: 4. CDR3 length equals 15 residues. CDR3 bases: TGTGCCAGTAGTATGGGACTAGCGGGACCTTATGAGCAGTTCTTC. The encoded protein is CASSMGLAGPYEQFF. Based on the CDR3 plus reference TRBV19 and TRBJ2-1, the full variable domain is DGGITQSPKYLFRKEGQNVTLSCEQNLNHDAMYWYRQDPGQGLRLIYYSQIVNDFQKGDIAEGYSVSREKKESFPLTVTSAQKNPTAFYLCASSMGLAGPYEQFFGPGTRLTVL.

The V call is TRBV6-1, the J call TRBJ1-5; possible D gene TRBD1, 5 bases. CDR3 length equals 15 residues. Trimming removed 4 bases from V and 0 bases from J, with 10 bases in between. CDR1 is MNHNS, CDR2 SASEGT, per germline. As DNA, the CDR3 is TGTGCCAGCAGTGGCCGACAGAATAGCAATCAGCCCCAGCATTTT. Residues: CASSGRQNSNQPQHF.

The chain combines TRBV2 with TRBJ1-2; tentatively, D is TRBD1 (6 bases). V gave up 7 bases and J gave up 7 bases, with 13 bases separating them. The germline V gene encodes CDR1 SNHLY and CDR2 FYNNEI. The CDR3 sequence is 12 residues long. The DNA for the CDR3 is TGTGCCAGCAAATCACAGGGAAGTGGCTACACCTTC. Its translation is CASKSQGSGYTF.

This clone was detected once. The chain uses TRBV30 and TRBJ2-4, with a possible D match to TRBD2 (6 bases). Germline-derived CDR1 and CDR2 are GTSNPN and SVGIG (reference sequence). The CDR3 sequence is 14 residues long. Deletions cut 2 bases from V and 4 bases from J, with 12 bases between. CDR3 coding DNA: TGTGCCTGGAGTACCGGGACTGGAAAAAACATTCAGTACTTC. Translating it yields CAWSTGTGKNIQYF. Based on the CDR3 plus reference TRBV30 and TRBJ2-4, the full variable domain is SQTIHQWPATLVQPVGSPLSLECTVEGTSNPNLYWYRQAAGRGLQLLFYSVGIGQISSEVPQNLSASRPQDRQFILSSKKLLLSDSGFYLCAWSTGTGKNIQYFGAGTRLSVL.

The chain recombines TRBV29-1 with TRBJ2-2, with D maybe TRBD1 (6 bases). The germline V gene has CDR1 SQVTM and CDR2 ANQGSEA. V lost 7 bases to trimming and J lost 0 bases, with 15 bases between them. The CDR3 has 15 amino acids. CDR3 residues: CSARIGGANTGELFF. The CDR3, as DNA: TGCAGCGCCCGGATAGGGGGAGCGAACACCGGGGAGCTGTTTTTT.

V and J are TRBV7-9 and TRBJ2-2, with 10 bases lining up with TRBD1. The V segment lost 4 bases and the J segment 7 bases; nucleotides outside the gene matches: 3. The CDR3 runs 14 residues. Germline assignment: CDR1 SEHNR and CDR2 FQNEAQ (reference sequence). CDR3 residues: CASSWGQGNGELFF. The CDR3 DNA is TGTGCCAGCAGCTGGGGACAGGGGAACGGGGAGCTGTTTTTT.

J is TRBJ2-2 and V is TRBV18; D may be TRBD2 (6 bases). Per germline, CDR1 KGHSH and CDR2 LQKENI. Trimming removed 3 bases from V and 2 bases from J, with 13 bases in between. This CDR3 comprises 16 residues. Here the CDR3 DNA reads TGTGCCAGCTCACCCCGGACTACGTTTAACACCGGGGAGCTGTTTTTT. As protein: CASSPRTTFNTGELFF.